Presented here are 26 T cell receptor beta chains from one specimen sequenced in a study of blood T cell repertoires in COVID-19. The protocol was immunoSEQ multiplex PCR, while the TCRdb copy is restricted to in-frame clones and leaves out a portion. The sample shows 300,000 to 400,000 clones, approximately 90% of them seen only once. Sequenced: peripheral blood. The receptors were gathered from a man aged 25-45 years with COVID-19, enrolled during active disease.

The V call is TRBV5-1, the J call TRBJ1-2, with D tentatively TRBD1 (5 bases). Germline V gene data show CDR1 as SGHRS and CDR2 as YFSETQ. V was shortened by 4 bases and J by 4 bases, with 11 bases between the two germline ends. CDR3 length equals 13 residues. The DNA for the CDR3 is TGCGCCAGCAGCGGGGGGGGAGGCTATGGCTACACCTTC. Amino acids: CASSGGGGYGYTF. Based on the CDR3 plus reference TRBV5-1 and TRBJ1-2, the full variable domain is KAGVTQTPRYLIKTRGQQVTLSCSPISGHRSVSWYQQTPGQGLQFLFEYFSETQRNKGNFPGRFSGRQFSNSRSEMNVSTLELGDSALYLCASSGGGGYGYTFGSGTRLTVV.

This chain joins TRBV7-3 and TRBJ1-6; TRBD1 might be the D (5 bases). CDR1 and CDR2 from the germline V gene are SGHTA and FQGTGA. Trimming took off 1 base at V and 10 bases at J, with 14 bases between the two ends. The CDR3 extends over 15 amino acids. The CDR3 loop is CASSLNGQGGSPLHF. The CDR3 bases are TGTGCCAGCAGCTTAAATGGGCAGGGAGGGTCACCCCTCCACTTT.

The gene calls are TRBV18 and TRBJ2-7; no firm D call. This CDR3 spans 13 amino acids. Germline V gene data show CDR1 as KGHSH and CDR2 as LQKENI. V lost 2 bases to trimming and J lost 3 bases, with 8 bases between them. CDR3 protein: CASSPSTNYEQYF. The CDR3 nucleotides are TGTGCCAGCTCACCATCGACAAACTACGAGCAGTACTTC.

This clone appeared a single time. Different DNA sequences within this sample yield the same CDR3. The chain combines TRBV5-1 with TRBJ2-2, with 8 bases matching TRBD1. J lost 5 bases, V lost 0 bases, and 3 bases had no gene match. The CDR3 is 15 residues long. Per the germline V gene, CDR1 is SGHRS and CDR2 is YFSETQ. CDR3 nucleotides: TGCGCCAGCAGCTTGGGGACAGGGCGGACCGGGGAGCTGTTTTTT. Protein: CASSLGTGRTGELFF.

The rearrangement uses TRBV27 and TRBJ1-5; perhaps TRBD1 as D (5 bases). The germline CDR1 and CDR2 sequences are MNHEY and SMNVEV (reference sequence). The CDR3 totals 15 residues. V lost 6 bases to trimming and J lost 0 bases, with 12 bases between them. CDR3 DNA: TGTGCCAGCAGGCCCGGACACTATAGCAATCAGCCCCAGCATTTT. Translation gives CASRPGHYSNQPQHF.

The chain couples TRBV7-2 to TRBJ1-5; TRBD1 matches at 8 bases. The length of the CDR3 is 15 residues. J was trimmed by 4 bases and V by 5 bases; bases with no gene match: 7. The germline V gene has CDR1 SGHTA and CDR2 FQGNSA. The CDR3 bases are TGTGCCAGCAGCCTAAGACAGGGGTCGAATCAGCCCCAGCATTTT. This sequence encodes CASSLRQGSNQPQHF. Full variable domain (rest looked up from reference TRBV7-2 and TRBJ1-5): GAGVSQSPSNKVTEKGKDVELRCDPISGHTALYWYRQSLGQGLEFLIYFQGNSAPDKSGLPSDRFSAERTGGSVSTLTIQRTQQEDSAVYLCASSLRQGSNQPQHFGDGTRLSIL.

The chain joins TRBV11-2 to TRBJ2-1, with 7 bases that match TRBD1. Germline-derived CDR1 and CDR2 are SGHAT and FQNNGV. V was clipped by 2 bases and J by 2 bases; unmatched bases: 0. The CDR3 is made up of 14 amino acids. The CDR3, as DNA: TGTGCCAGCAGCTTAACAGGGGCCTACAATGAGCAGTTCTTC. Its protein product is CASSLTGAYNEQFF.

The rearrangement joins TRBV28 to TRBJ2-5, with D tentatively TRBD1 (5 bases). The CDR3 totals 13 residues. Trimming left V 10 bases short and J 4 bases short, with 16 bases between. Per germline, CDR1 MDHEN and CDR2 SYDVKM. In DNA form, the CDR3 reads TGTGCCACCTCAGGGCCGGTCCGAGAGACCCAGTACTTC. Its translation is CATSGPVRETQYF. Together with reference TRBV28 and TRBJ2-5, the CDR3 gives the full variable domain: DVKVTQSSRYLVKRTGEKVFLECVQDMDHENMFWYRQDPGLGLRLIYFSYDVKMKEKGDIPEGYSVSREKKERFSLILESASTNQTSMYLCATSGPVRETQYFGPGTRLLVL.

The rearrangement uses TRBV27 and TRBJ1-2; the match to TRBD1 covers 7 bases. V dropped 5 bases and J dropped 5; count of bases not matched to a gene: 20. This CDR3 is 18 amino acids long. Germline values: CDR1 MNHEY, CDR2 SMNVEV (reference sequence). This CDR3 is CASSPSRQGSYQQYGYTF. In DNA form, the CDR3 reads TGTGCCAGCAGTCCCTCCCGACAGGGCTCATACCAACAGTATGGCTACACCTTC.

This clone was recorded only once. The chain joins TRBV6-5 to TRBJ2-2, with D tentatively TRBD2 (5 bases). V was trimmed by 0 bases and J by 5 bases, leaving 7 bases between them. Looked up from germline, CDR1 is MNHEY and CDR2 is SVGAGI. This CDR3 contains 14 residues. DNA of the CDR3: TGTGCCAGCAGTTACTCGGGGAGAACCGGGGAGCTGTTTTTT. It translates to CASSYSGRTGELFF.

V gene TRBV20-1 combines with J gene TRBJ2-5; unclear D gene. The CDR3 sequence is 11 residues long. Germline V lookup: CDR1 DFQATT, CDR2 SNEGSKA (reference sequence). The ends were cut back, 5 bases at V and 5 bases at J, with 9 bases in the middle. This CDR3 reads CSALIRETQYF. The CDR3 DNA follows: TGCAGTGCTCTCATCCGGGAGACCCAGTACTTC.

This sequence joins TRBV7-3 and TRBJ2-5; 7 bases map to TRBD2. CDR1 and CDR2 from the germline V gene are SGHTA and FQGTGA. The CDR3 is 14 amino acids. Unmatched junction bases numbered 5, after V lost 5 bases and J lost 2 bases. The CDR3 DNA is TGTGCCAGCAGCCCGGGACTACTTCAAGAGACCCAGTACTTC. It codes for CASSPGLLQETQYF.

This sequence joins TRBV30 and TRBJ2-5; D is unresolved. From germline, CDR1 is GTSNPN and CDR2 SVGIG (reference sequence). V lost 1 base, J lost 9 bases, and 15 bases lay in between. This CDR3 contains 13 residues. CDR3 in amino acids: CAWSANFPSAQYF. In DNA, the CDR3 is TGTGCCTGGAGTGCAAACTTCCCCTCGGCCCAGTACTTC.

The V gene is TRBV3-1 (or the pseudogene TRBV3-2), the J gene TRBJ1-4; TRBD1 agrees at 7 bases. Germline assignment: CDR1 LGHDT and CDR2 YNNKEL (reference sequence). V gave up 5 bases and J gave up 4 bases; unmatched junction bases: 10. The CDR3 consists of 16 residues. CDR3 residues: CASSDPGQSSNEKLFF. As DNA, the CDR3 is TGTGCCAGCAGCGATCCGGGACAGTCAAGTAATGAAAAACTGTTTTTT.

The chain has TRBV9 and TRBJ2-5; perhaps TRBD1 as D (5 bases). The CDR3 runs to 14 residues. Trimming removed 5 bases from V and 0 bases from J, with 11 bases in between. Germline-derived CDR1 and CDR2 are SGDLS and YYNGEE. The CDR3 loop reads CASSYTGDQETQYF. The CDR3 bases are TGTGCCAGCAGTTATACAGGAGACCAAGAGACCCAGTACTTC.

Regarding this clone: Other nucleotide sequences from this sample produce the same CDR3. The chain uses TRBV7-3 and TRBJ1-1, with D uncertain. The V end was cut by 0 bases, the J end by 1 base, with 3 bases between. From germline, CDR1 is SGHTA and CDR2 FQGTGA. The CDR3 covers 13 residues. The CDR3 nucleotides read TGTGCCAGCAGCTTAACTCGGAACACTGAAGCTTTCTTT. Amino acid sequence: CASSLTRNTEAFF.

The CDR3 nucleotides are TGTGCCAGTAGTGTCCGGACAGGGGGCAATGAAAAACTGTTTTTT. It translates to CASSVRTGGNEKLFF. The chain couples TRBV19 to TRBJ1-4; 11 bases are a match to TRBD1. Germline trimming cut 5 bases from V and 5 bases from J; bases unmatched to any gene: 4. Germline V CDR1 and CDR2: LNHDA, SQIVND (reference sequence). This CDR3 has 15 residues.

This clone occurred many times. The chain is built from TRBV7-9 and TRBJ2-1; a weak D match, TRBD2 (6 bases). Germline loops: CDR1 SEHNR, CDR2 FQNEAQ (reference sequence). The CDR3 length is 17 residues. V was shortened by 1 base and J by 2 bases, with 15 bases between the two germline ends. The CDR3 region is CASSLGGVFGTYNEQFF. The CDR3 nucleotides are TGTGCCAGCAGCTTAGGGGGGGTGTTCGGGACCTACAATGAGCAGTTCTTC. The complete variable domain, with remaining parts taken from reference TRBV7-9 and TRBJ2-1, reads DTGVSQNPRHKITKRGQNVTFRCDPISEHNRLYWYRQTLGQGPEFLTYFQNEAQLEKSRLLSDRFSAERPKGSFSTLEIQRTEQGDSAMYLCASSLGGVFGTYNEQFFGPGTRLTVL.

CDR3 in DNA: TGTGCCAGTAGTTTTCAACACGGACAGGATAACTATGGCTACACCTTC. Its protein product is CASSFQHGQDNYGYTF. The chain joins TRBV19 to TRBJ1-2, with 7 bases aligning to TRBD1. Germline V gene sequence: CDR1 LNHDA, CDR2 SQIVND (reference sequence). The CDR3 sequence is 16 residues long. V was pared by 5 bases and J by 1 base, with 10 bases of the junction left unmatched.

In its sample, this clone was seen once. The chain joins TRBV7-6 to TRBJ2-7, with D hard to call. The germline CDR1 and CDR2 sequences are SGHVS and FNYEAQ. The CDR3 runs 13 residues. Between the trimmed V and J ends, which lost 1 base and 7 bases, there was a span of 11 bases. The CDR3: CASSLVAAGEQYF. As DNA, the CDR3 is TGTGCCAGCAGCTTAGTAGCTGCTGGGGAGCAGTACTTC.

The DNA of the CDR3 is TGCGCCAGCAGCCAAGATAGCTCACCAGGGCCCTATGGCTACACCTTC. Translation gives CASSQDSSPGPYGYTF. This chain connects TRBV4-3 to TRBJ1-2, with D perhaps matching TRBD1 (5 bases). The ends were cut back, 0 bases at V and 4 bases at J, with 15 bases in the middle. Per germline, CDR1 LGHNA and CDR2 YSLEER. The CDR3 spans 16 residues.

V usage is TRBV21-1 and J usage is TRBJ2-2; TRBD2, the D gene given by the table, was not confirmed from the DNA. TRBV21-1 is deemed a pseudogene. This CDR3 has 17 amino acids. The CDR3 region has the DNA TGTGCCAGCAGCAAGGTAGCGGGAATTTTCGACACCGGGGAGCTGTTTTTT. Its translation is CASSKVAGIFDTGELFF.

V usage is TRBV4-1 and J usage is TRBJ1-5; 7 bases agree with TRBD1. V shed 3 bases, J shed 5 bases, and the junction held 7 bases outside the gene matches. The CDR3 contains 15 residues. CDR1 is MGHRA and CDR2 is YSYEKL in the germline V gene. The DNA of the CDR3 is TGCGCCAGCAGCCACCCTGACAGGGAGGATCAGCCCCAGCATTTT. Translation gives CASSHPDREDQPQHF.

The chain couples TRBV7-2 to TRBJ2-1; D not certain. V shed 5 bases and J shed 8 bases, with 10 bases lying between them. CDR1 and CDR2 from the germline V gene are SGHTA and FQGNSA. This CDR3 region has 12 residues. The CDR3 DNA is TGTGCCAGCAGCCCAACTTACGATGAGCAGTTCTTC. It encodes CASSPTYDEQFF.

V and J are TRBV5-1 and TRBJ1-4; 8 bases are a match to TRBD1. Trimming took 4 bases from V and 4 from J; bases not matched to a gene: 12. This CDR3 contains 17 residues. Germline assignment: CDR1 SGHRS and CDR2 YFSETQ. Written as DNA, the CDR3 is TGCGCCAGCAGCCCGGAATCGACAGGGGCGAGTAATGAAAAACTGTTTTTT. Residues: CASSPESTGASNEKLFF.

The chain uses TRBV30 and TRBJ2-1; 8 bases fit TRBD1. The CDR3 is 15 amino acids. V shed 0 bases and J 8 bases; nucleotides not matched to a gene: 9. Germline lookup yields CDR1 GTSNPN and CDR2 SVGIG (reference sequence). DNA for the CDR3: TGTGCCTGGAGTGTCCCGACAGGGGTGTTCGATGAGCAGTTCTTC. It is translated as CAWSVPTGVFDEQFF.